This section outlines one T cell receptor beta chain sequence together with its context. The antigen is not known. Assay used: immunoSEQ multiplex PCR; TCRdb lists only in-frame clones, some missing. The top ten hold 15% to 20% of the sample, which has about 180,000 clones, around 85% seen once. This CDR3 is 14 amino acids long. With 1 base removed from V and 0 bases from J, the gap between germline ends came to 5 bases. Germline V lookup: CDR1 SGHRS, CDR2 YFSETQ. This specimen belongs to a study of cytomegalovirus exposure and HLA in healthy donors. Findings and limits, study-wide: Subsequent analysis showed first-cohort TCR clusters tending to co-occur in about 110 validation repertoires.

Sequencing used PBMCs. This receptor was obtained from a young man in good health and CMV-seropositive. The chain is built from TRBV5-1 and TRBJ1-3, with D uncertain. CDR3 residues: CASSLPNSGNTIYF. The DNA of the CDR3 is TGCGCCAGCAGCTTGCCCAACTCTGGAAACACCATATATTTT.